The rows below give T cell receptor beta chains drawn from one sample of a study of identical twins. Using its own MiXCR run on the 5' RACE reads, TCRdb lists one record per CDR3 protein. The top ten hold approximately 0.29% of the sample, which has roughly 1.6 million distinct CDR3 sequences, about 32% seen once. The sequenced sample was cord blood. Receptors originate from a newborn girl in good health. The CDR3 runs from the conserved cysteine through the conserved F or W. A D gene is named only where the DNA matches it firmly. The size of a clone is reported for some rows only, either as once, few or many, or as a class for expanded clones.

TRBJ2-1 TRBV4-2 TRBD2 few TGTGCCAGCAGCCAAGATCGAGCGGGGGGGCTAAATGAGCAGTTCTTC CASSQDRAGGLNEQFF
TRBJ2-1 TRBV4-1 - - TGCGCCAGCAGCCAGGTCGGTCAGACCTTTAGCTCCTACAATGAGCAGTTCTTC CASSQVGQTFSSYNEQFF
TRBJ2-7 TRBV3-1 - many TGTGCCAGCAGCCGTCAAGGCCCCTACGAGCAGTACTTC CASSRQGPYEQYF
TRBJ2-7 TRBV20-1 - - TGCAGTGCTAGAGACCCTATAGGGGCAGGTCTTGTCTACGAGCAGTACTTC CSARDPIGAGLVYEQYF
TRBJ1-2 TRBV2 - - TGTGCCAGCGGTCGTAGGGGTGACTATGGCTACACCTTC CASGRRGDYGYTF
TRBJ2-7 TRBV20-1 - - TGCAGTGCTTCGAGCGAGTCCTACAATGAGCAGTACTTC CSASSESYNEQYF
TRBJ2-1 TRBV4-1 - - TGCGCCAGCAGCCCTATCAGAGGTTCGCGGCGAGCGGTCTACAATGAGCAGTTCTTC CASSPIRGSRRAVYNEQFF
TRBJ2-3 TRBV6-1 TRBD2 few TGTGCCAGCACACTAGCGGTGGTCTGGACTCGCACAGATACGCAGTATTTT CASTLAVVWTRTDTQYF
TRBJ2-3 TRBV7-9 - few TGTGCCAGCAGCTGGACAGAAGGCACAGATACGCAGTATTTT CASSWTEGTDTQYF
TRBJ1-6 TRBV20-1 - - TGCAGTGCTAGAAGACCAAGGGTAGGGTTGAGAGGTTCACCCCTCCACTTT CSARRPRVGLRGSPLHF
TRBJ2-6 TRBV5-1 - - TGCGCCAGCAGCACGGATTATTCCTCTGGGGCCAACGTCCTGACTTTC CASSTDYSSGANVLTF
TRBJ2-7 TRBV10-3 - - TGTGCCATCAGTGAGCGACTAAGGGGCTACGAGCAGTACTTC CAISERLRGYEQYF
TRBJ2-7 TRBV2 - many TGTGCCAGCACCTATGGGTCAGGCGGTTCTTACGAGCAGTACTTC CASTYGSGGSYEQYF
TRBJ1-5 TRBV27 TRBD1 - TGTGCCAGCAGTGTCGACAGGGCTAGCAATCAGCCCCAGCATTTT CASSVDRASNQPQHF
TRBJ1-6 TRBV2 - once TGTGCCAGTAATAAACAGGGACGTTCACCCCTCCACTTT CASNKQGRSPLHF
TRBJ1-1 TRBV9 - once TGTGCCAGCAGCGTAGCCCTTTTTGAGAACACTGAAGCTTTCTTT CASSVALFENTEAFF
TRBJ1-2 TRBV10-3 - - TGTGCCATCGAGGGAAATAACTATCGCTACACCTTC CAIEGNNYRYTF
TRBJ2-5 TRBV20-1 - - TGCAGTACTAGTCTAGGATGGCCACGTGAGACCCAGTACTTC CSTSLGWPRETQYF